This record looks at one TCR beta chain sequence and its context. The data were obtained in a study of T-cell reconstitution after alpha-beta-depleted transplantation in children. Unique molecular identifiers tagged the TCRbeta library. A single record per CDR3 protein comes from TCRdb applying MiXCR to the PCR reads. Here the sample spans 300,000 or so distinct CDR3 sequences, approximately 9.6% being singletons. This receptor was taken from a human donor who donated a stem cell graft to a child with SCID. This material consisted of PBMCs from the stem cell graft donor, taken from the stem cell graft.

This chain's CDR3 is CATSGTGTDTQYF. For the CDR3, the DNA is TGTGCCACCAGTGGGACGGGCACAGATACGCAGTATTTT. This chain connects TRBV24-1 to TRBJ2-3; D is uncertain. The CDR3 runs to 13 residues. Trimming took off 5 bases at V and 1 base at J, with 6 bases between the two ends. Germline assignment: CDR1 KGHDR and CDR2 SFDVKD.